The 22 T cell receptor beta chains presented below share a single source sample, sequenced in a study of T cells in Graves' hyperthyroidism and ophthalmopathy. From RNA transcripts, TCR beta CDR3 regions were amplified. The HTBI primer set served for first-round RT-PCR of the TCR CDR3. Using its own MiXCR run on the multiplex PCR reads, TCRdb lists one record per CDR3 protein. The data contain 550,000 to 600,000 distinct CDR3 sequences, approximately 14% of them singletons. Material: blood. The receptors come from a woman in her late teens or twenties with Graves' ophthalmopathy.

The chain carries TRBV20-1 and TRBJ2-6, with 10 bases aligning to TRBD1. This CDR3 spans 17 amino acids. The germline V gene encodes CDR1 DFQATT and CDR2 SNEGSKA (reference sequence). V gave up 5 bases and J gave up 0 bases; unmatched junction bases: 7. The CDR3 here is CSAHSGQGFSGANVLTF. Written as DNA, the CDR3 is TGCAGTGCTCACTCGGGACAGGGGTTCTCTGGGGCCAACGTCCTGACTTTC.

This clonotype was detected ten times or more. The rearrangement joins TRBV11-3 to TRBJ2-3; no definite D call. Trimming took off 5 bases at V and 3 bases at J, with 12 bases between the two ends. Germline lookup yields CDR1 SGHNT and CDR2 YENEEA. CDR3 size: 14 residues. CDR3: CASSLQLGTDTQYF. CDR3 nucleotides: TGTGCCAGCAGCCTACAGTTAGGAACAGATACGCAGTATTTT.

This chain uses TRBV3-1 with TRBJ1-5; D perhaps matches TRBD1 (5 bases). Trimming stripped 0 bases from V and 0 bases from J, with 9 bases between. CDR1 and CDR2 from the germline V gene are LGHDT and YNNKEL (reference sequence). This CDR3 region has 16 residues. The CDR3 loop is CASSQEGVYSNQPQHF. The CDR3 nucleotides are TGTGCCAGCAGCCAAGAAGGGGTATATAGCAATCAGCCCCAGCATTTT.

This clonotype has a handful of counts. J is TRBJ2-7 and V is TRBV18; the D gene is possibly TRBD1 (6 bases). This CDR3 region has 16 residues. Germline CDR1 reads KGHSH; CDR2 reads LQKENI. V gave up 0 bases and J gave up 4 bases, with 16 bases separating them. CDR3 coding DNA: TGTGCCAGCTCACCACCGTCTGGGGGCATCGGGTACGAGCAGTACTTC. The encoded protein is CASSPPSGGIGYEQYF.

This chain uses TRBV6-1 with TRBJ1-5; TRBD1 might be the D (5 bases). This CDR3 has 13 residues. The V end was cut by 6 bases, the J end by 7 bases, with 13 bases between. Germline-derived CDR1 and CDR2 are MNHNS and SASEGT. CDR3 region: CASSSPGGQPQHF. For the CDR3, the DNA is TGTGCCAGCAGCTCCCCCGGGGGGCAGCCCCAGCATTTT.

This clonotype was detected many times. V and J are TRBV28 and TRBJ2-7; D is undetermined. Germline assignment: CDR1 MDHEN and CDR2 SYDVKM. The V end lost 2 bases, the J end lost 0 bases, and 8 bases lay between the germline ends. This CDR3 has 14 amino acids. CDR3 in DNA: TGTGCCAGCAGTTTAGTCAGCGTCTCCTACGAGCAGTACTTC. Amino acid sequence: CASSLVSVSYEQYF.

This clonotype has at least ten counts. V usage is TRBV7-9 and J usage is TRBJ2-7; 7 nucleotides line up with TRBD1. The CDR3 has 15 amino acids. Germline lookup yields CDR1 SEHNR and CDR2 FQNEAQ (reference sequence). The V gene end was trimmed by 4 bases and the J gene end by 0 bases; junction bases not matched to a gene: 6. The CDR3 DNA is TGTGCCAGCAGCTCAACCGGGACAGACTCCTACGAGCAGTACTTC. This encodes CASSSTGTDSYEQYF.

This clonotype appeared many times. The chain joins TRBV27 to TRBJ2-7; perhaps D is TRBD1 or TRBD2 (6 bases each). Trimming stripped 5 bases from V and 5 bases from J, with 19 bases between. CDR1 is MNHEY and CDR2 is SMNVEV in the germline V gene (reference sequence). This CDR3 has 15 residues. As DNA, the CDR3 is TGTGCCAGCAGTCCCGAGGGGGGCACTGCACACGAGCAGTACTTC. Amino acids: CASSPEGGTAHEQYF.

The V call is TRBV20-1, the J call TRBJ1-5; 9 bases are a match to TRBD1. Germline V CDR1 and CDR2: DFQATT, SNEGSKA (reference sequence). The CDR3 loop spans 16 amino acids. The ends lost 6 bases at V and 5 bases at J; junction bases unmatched: 14. The CDR3 loop is CSAHPTSRTGDQPQHF. The DNA of the CDR3 is TGCAGTGCCCACCCGACTTCTCGGACAGGGGATCAGCCCCAGCATTTT.

At least ten counts were recorded for this clonotype. The V and J genes are TRBV18 and TRBJ2-1; D ambiguous. Germline-derived CDR1 and CDR2 are KGHSH and LQKENI. This CDR3 region has 13 residues. Trimming left V 2 bases short and J 5 bases short, with 7 bases between. CDR3 loop: CASSPNGDNEQFF. The CDR3 nucleotides read TGTGCCAGCTCACCAAATGGGGACAATGAGCAGTTCTTC.

This clonotype occurred many times. The chain employs TRBV5-1 and TRBJ2-1; TRBD2 matches 8 bases. The CDR3 is 14 amino acids. CDR1 and CDR2 from the germline V gene are SGHRS and YFSETQ. The ends lost 1 base at V and 9 bases at J; junction bases unmatched: 6. CDR3 region: CASSLTGLAGEQFF. CDR3 nucleotides: TGCGCCAGCAGCTTGACAGGACTAGCCGGTGAGCAGTTCTTC.

This clonotype was counted at least ten times. The gene calls are TRBV7-9 and TRBJ2-6; no definite D call. V lost 6 bases, J lost 2 bases, and 14 bases lay in between. The CDR3 consists of 16 residues. The germline CDR1 and CDR2 sequences are SEHNR and FQNEAQ (reference sequence). The CDR3 protein is CASSLPPQPGANVLTF. CDR3 nucleotides: TGTGCCAGCAGTTTACCGCCCCAGCCTGGGGCCAACGTCCTGACTTTC.

This clonotype was detected only once. Just one base apart from a much larger clone, this may be a read error. The genes are TRBV2 and TRBJ2-1; D may match TRBD1 or TRBD2 (5 bases each). Per the germline V gene, CDR1 is SNHLY and CDR2 is FYNNEI. Trimming removed 8 bases from V and 13 bases from J, with 15 bases in between. The length of the CDR3 is 11 residues. CDR3 nucleotide sequence: TGTGCCAGCGAATTAGGGGAGACCCAGTTCTTC. Translated: CASELGETQFF.

This clonotype was observed at least ten times. This chain links TRBV27 with TRBJ2-7; 8 bases match TRBD1. V gave up 3 bases and J gave up 1 base; unmatched junction bases: 11. The germline V gene encodes CDR1 MNHEY and CDR2 SMNVEV (reference sequence). CDR3 size: 17 residues. CDR3 loop: CASSLGIGTGFSYEQYF. CDR3 DNA: TGTGCCAGCAGTTTGGGGATCGGGACAGGATTTTCCTACGAGCAGTACTTC.

This clonotype was counted only a few times. The chain has TRBV6-1 and TRBJ1-2; D is ambiguous. The V gene's germline CDR1 is MNHNS and CDR2 SASEGT. The germline V and J ends were trimmed by 5 bases and 8 bases, with 9 bases remaining between them. The CDR3 extends over 11 amino acids. In DNA, the CDR3 is TGTGCCAGCAGTTACGGCTTCGGCTACACCTTC. This gives the protein CASSYGFGYTF.

The table lists this clonotype with many counts. The rearrangement uses TRBV27 and TRBJ1-2, with D perhaps matching TRBD1 (6 bases). The CDR3 covers 16 residues. V lost 3 bases to trimming and J lost 1 base, with 15 bases between them. Germline V lookup: CDR1 MNHEY, CDR2 SMNVEV (reference sequence). The CDR3 sequence is CASSFLGGQHNYGYTF. The CDR3 nucleotides read TGTGCCAGCAGTTTCCTGGGAGGACAGCATAACTATGGCTACACCTTC.

The genes are TRBV20-1 and TRBJ1-3, with 9 bases that match TRBD1. The ends lost 6 bases at V and 4 bases at J; junction bases unmatched: 4. The CDR3 has 13 residues. The V gene's germline CDR1 is DFQATT and CDR2 SNEGSKA (reference sequence). Here the CDR3 DNA reads TGCAGTGCCCCGACAGGGGGAGGAAACACCATATATTTT. Its protein product is CSAPTGGGNTIYF.

This clonotype showed up just a few times. V and J are TRBV12-5 and TRBJ1-1, with D uncertain. Trimming pared 2 bases from V and 8 bases from J, leaving 6 bases between. Germline loops: CDR1 LGHNT, CDR2 FRNRAP. The CDR3 totals 11 residues. CDR3 sequence: CASGLIREAFF. The CDR3 DNA follows: TGTGCTAGTGGTTTGATCAGGGAAGCTTTCTTT.

This clonotype has at least ten counts. The chain carries TRBV24-1 and TRBJ2-1, with TRBD1 identical over 7 bases. With 3 bases clipped from V and 5 bases from J, the junction kept 9 bases outside the gene matches. Germline values: CDR1 KGHDR, CDR2 SFDVKD. The CDR3 consists of 16 residues. CDR3 coding DNA: TGTGCCACCAGTGATCCACCGACAGGGACGGACAATGAGCAGTTCTTC. Its translation: CATSDPPTGTDNEQFF.

The chain employs TRBV5-1 and TRBJ1-5; weak D call: TRBD1 (5 bases). Germline values: CDR1 SGHRS, CDR2 YFSETQ. Deletions cut 0 bases from V and 3 bases from J, with 10 bases between. The CDR3 sequence is 15 residues long. CDR3 DNA sequence: TGCGCCAGCAGCTTGGGAGGGACCGACAATCAGCCCCAGCATTTT. This encodes CASSLGGTDNQPQHF. Full variable domain (remainder filled in from reference TRBV5-1 and TRBJ1-5): KAGVTQTPRYLIKTRGQQVTLSCSPISGHRSVSWYQQTPGQGLQFLFEYFSETQRNKGNFPGRFSGRQFSNSRSEMNVSTLELGDSALYLCASSLGGTDNQPQHFGDGTRLSIL.

As to this clonotype: A read error is possible here, since a much larger clone lies one base away. The rearrangement links TRBV9 to TRBJ1-1, with no clear D. CDR3 length equals 15 residues. Germline V CDR1 and CDR2: SGDLS, YYNGEE. CDR3 in amino acids: CASSVEEWPFTEALF. The CDR3 DNA sequence: TGTGCCAGCAGCGTAGAAGAATGGCCCTTCACTGAAGCTCTCTTT. The whole variable domain, filled in from reference TRBV9 and TRBJ1-1, reads DSGVTQTPKHLITATGQRVTLRCSPRSGDLSVYWYQQSLDQGLQFLIQYYNGEERAKGNILERFSAQQFPDLHSELNLSSLELGDSALYFCASSVEEWPFTEALFGQGTRLTVV.

This clonotype was detected many times. V is TRBV5-1 and J is TRBJ2-1; D possibly corresponds to TRBD2 (5 bases). The CDR3 contains 15 residues. Germline CDR1 is SGHRS and CDR2 is YFSETQ. The V and J ends lost 4 bases and 7 bases respectively, with 18 bases between them. CDR3 residues: CASSLGRGTLNEQFF. CDR3 in DNA: TGCGCCAGCAGCCTAGGCCGGGGAACCTTGAATGAGCAGTTCTTC.